This T cell receptor (beta chain) came from a study of blood T cell repertoires in COVID-19. On the study more broadly: The United States, Italy and Spain provided the acute and convalescent COVID-19 samples. From T cells, B-cell-depleted T cells, or PBMCs came the material, which was cDNA or gDNA.

This clone appeared a few times. Data came from immunoSEQ multiplex PCR; TCRdb stores just in-frame clones and leaves some out. The sample yields 150,000 to 200,000 clones, around 86% seen once. The CDR3 contains 14 residues. The germline V and J ends were trimmed by 5 bases and 4 bases, with 14 bases remaining between them. Germline V gene sequence: CDR1 SEHNR, CDR2 FQNEAQ (reference sequence). This TCR was recovered from a man aged 60-69 years with acute or convalescent COVID-19. The V and J genes are TRBV7-9 and TRBJ1-2, with D maybe TRBD1 (5 bases). Sample: peripheral blood. This CDR3 reads CASSPFGGAYGYTF. The CDR3 coding sequence is TGTGCCAGCAGCCCCTTCGGAGGGGCCTATGGCTACACCTTC.